The 8 T cell receptor beta chains below all came from one sample that was sequenced in a study of T cell clones after liver transplantation. Data came from immunoSEQ multiplex PCR; TCRdb stores just in-frame clones and leaves some out. The profile covers around 60,000 clones, with over 70% appearing a single time and about 15% taken by the ten largest. The input for sequencing was CD4+ T cells from blood, taken before liver transplant. These receptors came from a human donor who received a liver transplant.

The rearrangement links TRBV11-2 to TRBJ1-5, with TRBD1 matching over 10 bases. The length of the CDR3 is 15 residues. Trimming cost V 3 bases and J 3 bases; bases outside gene matches: 2. CDR1 and CDR2 from the germline V gene are SGHAT and FQNNGV. The CDR3 DNA reads as TGTGCCAGCAGCTTGGGGACAGGGGCCAATCAGCCCCAGCATTTT. Its translation: CASSLGTGANQPQHF.

The rearrangement joins TRBV11-3 to TRBJ2-2; TRBD2 matches at 9 bases. CDR1 and CDR2 (germline): SGHNT, YENEEA. The CDR3 has 14 amino acids. Unmatched junction bases numbered 4, after V lost 5 bases and J lost 6 bases. CDR3 residues: CASSPSGEAGELFF. The CDR3 DNA sequence: TGTGCCAGCAGCCCTAGCGGGGAGGCCGGGGAGCTGTTTTTT.

This clone was seen at least ten times. V usage is TRBV11-2 and J usage is TRBJ2-1, with D possibly being TRBD1 (6 bases). The germline V gene encodes CDR1 SGHAT and CDR2 FQNNGV. This CDR3 spans 13 amino acids. The V end lost 9 bases, the J end lost 4 bases, and 13 bases lay between the germline ends. The CDR3 nucleotides read TGTGCCAGTGACAGGAGTTCATACAATGAGCAGTTCTTC. This sequence encodes CASDRSSYNEQFF.

This clone was seen only a few times. The rearrangement links TRBV7-9 to TRBJ1-1; the match to TRBD1 covers 10 bases. This CDR3 is built from 16 residues. Germline V gene data show CDR1 as SEHNR and CDR2 as FQNEAQ (reference sequence). Losses at the gene ends were 5 bases for V and 5 bases for J; bases not matched to a gene: 11. CDR3 residues: CASSHRRTGGDTEAFF. The CDR3 nucleotides are TGTGCCAGCAGCCACCGACGGACAGGGGGTGATACTGAAGCTTTCTTT.

This clone showed up just a few times. The chain combines TRBV29-1 with TRBJ1-2; 8 bases align to TRBD1. The ends lost 8 bases at V and 3 bases at J; junction bases unmatched: 5. CDR1 SQVTM and CDR2 ANQGSEA come from the germline V gene. The CDR3 covers 12 residues. Here the CDR3 reads CSSGQGDYGYTF. In DNA, the CDR3 is TGCAGCTCCGGACAGGGCGACTATGGCTACACCTTC.

This chain joins TRBV5-4 and TRBJ1-6, with a weak D call TRBD1 (6 bases). This CDR3 has 18 amino acids. CDR1 and CDR2 (germline): SGHNT, YYREEE (reference sequence). Trimming removed 0 bases from V and 1 base from J, with 14 bases in between. CDR3 sequence: CASSLADEGESYNSPLHF. The CDR3 DNA reads as TGTGCCAGCAGCTTGGCAGACGAGGGGGAATCCTATAATTCACCCCTCCACTTT.

This sequence joins TRBV7-8 and TRBJ2-7; D is perhaps TRBD1 (6 bases). Germline V CDR1 and CDR2: SGHVS, FQNEAQ. The CDR3 sequence is 15 residues long. Trimming shortened V by 0 bases and J by 2 bases, and 11 bases separated the two germline ends. CDR3 loop: CASSLALGQTYEQYF. CDR3 nucleotides: TGTGCCAGCAGCTTAGCGCTAGGACAGACCTACGAGCAGTACTTC.

This clone was counted once. The gene calls are TRBV28 and TRBJ2-6; D gene unclear. The V and J ends lost 10 bases and 4 bases respectively, with 14 bases between them. CDR3 size: 14 residues. CDR1 MDHEN and CDR2 SYDVKM come from the germline V gene. The CDR3 DNA reads as TGTGCCACCCATTCCGAGAACGGGGCCAACGTCCTGACTTTC. Protein: CATHSENGANVLTF.